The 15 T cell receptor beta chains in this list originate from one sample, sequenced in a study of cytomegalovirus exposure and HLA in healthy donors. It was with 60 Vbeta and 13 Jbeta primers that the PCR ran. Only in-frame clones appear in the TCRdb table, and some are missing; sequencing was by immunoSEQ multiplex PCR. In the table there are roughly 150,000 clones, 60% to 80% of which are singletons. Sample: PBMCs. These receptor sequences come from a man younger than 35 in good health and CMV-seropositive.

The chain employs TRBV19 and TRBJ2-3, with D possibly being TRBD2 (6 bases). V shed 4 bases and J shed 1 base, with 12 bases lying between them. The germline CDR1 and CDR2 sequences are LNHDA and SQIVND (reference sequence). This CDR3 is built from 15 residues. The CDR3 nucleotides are TGTGCCAGTAGTACCTGGTGGGGGGGCACAGATACGCAGTATTTT. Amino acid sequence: CASSTWWGGTDTQYF.

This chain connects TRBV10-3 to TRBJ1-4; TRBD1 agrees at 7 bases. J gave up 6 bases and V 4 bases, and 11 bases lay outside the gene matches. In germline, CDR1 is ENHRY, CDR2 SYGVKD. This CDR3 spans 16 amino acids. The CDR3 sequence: CAISGTRQGGDEKLFF. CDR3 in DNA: TGTGCCATCAGTGGTACAAGACAGGGTGGAGATGAAAAACTGTTTTTT.

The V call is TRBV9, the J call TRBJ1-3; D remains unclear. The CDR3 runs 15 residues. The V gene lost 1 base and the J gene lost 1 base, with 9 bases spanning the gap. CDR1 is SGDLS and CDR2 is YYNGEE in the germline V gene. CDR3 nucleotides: TGTGCCAGCAGCGTATCCGGAGGGTCTGGAAACACCATATATTTT. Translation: CASSVSGGSGNTIYF. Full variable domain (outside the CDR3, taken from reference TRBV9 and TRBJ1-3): DSGVTQTPKHLITATGQRVTLRCSPRSGDLSVYWYQQSLDQGLQFLIQYYNGEERAKGNILERFSAQQFPDLHSELNLSSLELGDSALYFCASSVSGGSGNTIYFGEGSWLTVV.

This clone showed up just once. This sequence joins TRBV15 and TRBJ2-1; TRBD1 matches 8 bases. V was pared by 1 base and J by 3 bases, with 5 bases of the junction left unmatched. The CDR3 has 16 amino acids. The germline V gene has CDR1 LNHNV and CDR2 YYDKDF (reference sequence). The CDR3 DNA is TGTGCCACCAGCAGAGCCGGGACAGGCCACTACAATGAGCAGTTCTTC. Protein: CATSRAGTGHYNEQFF.

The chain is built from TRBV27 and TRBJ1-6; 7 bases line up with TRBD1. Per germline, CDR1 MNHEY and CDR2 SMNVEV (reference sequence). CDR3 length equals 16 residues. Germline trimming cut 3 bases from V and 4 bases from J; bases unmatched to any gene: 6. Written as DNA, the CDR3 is TGTGCCAGCAGTTTGGCAGGGGGTGGATATAATTCACCCCTCCACTTT. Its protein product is CASSLAGGGYNSPLHF.

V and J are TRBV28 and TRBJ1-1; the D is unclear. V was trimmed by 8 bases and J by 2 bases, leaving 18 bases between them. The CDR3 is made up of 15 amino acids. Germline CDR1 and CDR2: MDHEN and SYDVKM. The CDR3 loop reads CASVAFGGLNTEAFF. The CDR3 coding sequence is TGTGCCAGCGTAGCATTCGGCGGCCTTAACACTGAAGCTTTCTTT.

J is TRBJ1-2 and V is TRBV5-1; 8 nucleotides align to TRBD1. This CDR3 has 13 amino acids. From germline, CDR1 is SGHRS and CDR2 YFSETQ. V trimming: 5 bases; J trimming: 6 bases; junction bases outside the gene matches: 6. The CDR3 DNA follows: TGCGCCAGCAGTCCTGCGACAGGGGATGGCTACACCTTC. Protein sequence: CASSPATGDGYTF. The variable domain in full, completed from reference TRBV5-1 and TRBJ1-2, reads KAGVTQTPRYLIKTRGQQVTLSCSPISGHRSVSWYQQTPGQGLQFLFEYFSETQRNKGNFPGRFSGRQFSNSRSEMNVSTLELGDSALYLCASSPATGDGYTFGSGTRLTVV.

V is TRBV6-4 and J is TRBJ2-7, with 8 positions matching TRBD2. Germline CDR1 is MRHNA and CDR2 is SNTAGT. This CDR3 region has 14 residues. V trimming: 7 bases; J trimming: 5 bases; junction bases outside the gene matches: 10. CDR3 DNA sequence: TGTGCCAGCATCCGGGGGGGGGCGCTCGACGAGCAGTACGTC. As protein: CASIRGGALDEQYV.

The CDR3 coding sequence is TGTGCCAGCAGCCCGTCGGACAGGGTTGGTGGCTACACCTTC. Amino acids: CASSPSDRVGGYTF. The chain joins TRBV7-9 to TRBJ1-2, with TRBD1 matching 8 bases. Germline trimming cut 5 bases from V and 7 bases from J; bases unmatched to any gene: 9. CDR3 size: 14 residues. In germline, CDR1 is SEHNR, CDR2 FQNEAQ (reference sequence). The variable domain in full, with the rest retrieved from reference TRBV7-9 and TRBJ1-2, is DTGVSQNPRHKITKRGQNVTFRCDPISEHNRLYWYRQTLGQGPEFLTYFQNEAQLEKSRLLSDRFSAERPKGSFSTLEIQRTEQGDSAMYLCASSPSDRVGGYTFGSGTRLTVV.

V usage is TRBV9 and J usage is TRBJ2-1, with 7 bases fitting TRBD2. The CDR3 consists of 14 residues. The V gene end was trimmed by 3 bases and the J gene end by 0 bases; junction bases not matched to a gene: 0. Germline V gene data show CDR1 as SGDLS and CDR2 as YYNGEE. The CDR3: CASSGGGSYNEQFF. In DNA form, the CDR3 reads TGTGCCAGCAGCGGGGGGGGCTCCTACAATGAGCAGTTCTTC. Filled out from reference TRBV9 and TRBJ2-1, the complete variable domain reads DSGVTQTPKHLITATGQRVTLRCSPRSGDLSVYWYQQSLDQGLQFLIQYYNGEERAKGNILERFSAQQFPDLHSELNLSSLELGDSALYFCASSGGGSYNEQFFGPGTRLTVL.

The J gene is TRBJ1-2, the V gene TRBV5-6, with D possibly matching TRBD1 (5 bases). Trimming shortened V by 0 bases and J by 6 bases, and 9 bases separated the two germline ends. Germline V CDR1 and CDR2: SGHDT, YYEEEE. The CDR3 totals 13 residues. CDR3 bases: TGTGCCAGCAGCTTGGAGCAGGGTAATGGCTACACCTTC. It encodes CASSLEQGNGYTF.

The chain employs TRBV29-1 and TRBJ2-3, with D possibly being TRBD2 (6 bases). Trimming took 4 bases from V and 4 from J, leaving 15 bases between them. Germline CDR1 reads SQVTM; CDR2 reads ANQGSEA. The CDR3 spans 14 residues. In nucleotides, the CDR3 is TGCAGCGTTGTGGGAGGACTACCCCCAGATACGCAGTATTTT. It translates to CSVVGGLPPDTQYF.

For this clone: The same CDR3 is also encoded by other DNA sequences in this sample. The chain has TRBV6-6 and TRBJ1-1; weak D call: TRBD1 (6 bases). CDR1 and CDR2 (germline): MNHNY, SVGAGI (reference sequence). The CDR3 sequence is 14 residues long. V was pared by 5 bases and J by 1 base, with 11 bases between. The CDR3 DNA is TGTGCCAGCAGTGCCGGACAGCCGAACACTGAAGCTTTCTTT. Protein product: CASSAGQPNTEAFF.

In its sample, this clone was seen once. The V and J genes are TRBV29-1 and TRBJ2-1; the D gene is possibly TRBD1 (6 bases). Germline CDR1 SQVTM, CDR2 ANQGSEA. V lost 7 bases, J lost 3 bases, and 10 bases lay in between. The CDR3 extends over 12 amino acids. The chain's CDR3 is CSGGHNYNEQFF. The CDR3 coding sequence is TGCAGCGGGGGACACAACTACAATGAGCAGTTCTTC.

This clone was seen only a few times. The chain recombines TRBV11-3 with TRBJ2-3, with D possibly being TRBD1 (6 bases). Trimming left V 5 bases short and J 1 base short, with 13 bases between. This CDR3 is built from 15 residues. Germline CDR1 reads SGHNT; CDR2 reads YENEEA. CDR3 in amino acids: CASSPPGQGTDTQYF. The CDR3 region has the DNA TGTGCCAGCAGCCCCCCGGGACAAGGCACAGATACGCAGTATTTT.